The 7 T cell receptor beta chains below all came from one sample that was sequenced in a study of blood T cell repertoires in COVID-19. The method was immunoSEQ multiplex PCR; TCRdb's version includes in-frame clones alone and lacks a portion of them. The table lists about 160,000 clones, about 88% of them singletons, with about 1% in the top ten. Material: peripheral blood. The receptors stem from a man aged 35 to 55 with acute or convalescent COVID-19.

Regarding this clone: One end of the junction fails to match germline, which may point to a read error. This chain links TRBV29-1 with TRBJ1-2; the D gene is possibly TRBD1 (5 bases). Per the germline V gene, CDR1 is SQVTM and CDR2 is ANQGSEA. The length of the CDR3 is 13 residues. CDR3 DNA sequence: TGCAGCGTGGAAGGGGAGTACGGAAATGGCTACACCTTC. Translation: CSVEGEYGNGYTF. The full variable domain, its missing parts supplied by reference TRBV29-1 and TRBJ1-2, is SAVISQKPSRDICQRGTSLTIQCQVDSQVTMMFWYRQQPGQSLTLIATANQGSEATYESGFVIDKFPISRPNLTFSTLTVSNMSPEDSSIYLCSVEGEYGNGYTFGSGTRLTVV.

The chain's CDR3 is CASSRAGGLEANTGELFF. CDR3 sequence (DNA): TGTGCCAGCAGCCGAGCGGGGGGGCTAGAAGCGAACACCGGGGAGCTGTTTTTT. V is TRBV28 and J is TRBJ2-2; 10 bases match TRBD2. The CDR3 loop spans 18 amino acids. CDR1 and CDR2 (germline): MDHEN, SYDVKM. With 6 bases clipped from V and 0 bases from J, the junction kept 10 bases outside the gene matches.

This clone was observed once. The chain uses TRBV3-1 (or the pseudogene TRBV3-2) and TRBJ1-5, with D unclear. This CDR3 has 14 residues. V was clipped by 6 bases and J by 3 bases, with 12 bases between them. Germline V gene data show CDR1 as LGHDT and CDR2 as YNNKEL (reference sequence). The DNA of the CDR3 is TGTGCCAGCAGACTAGGAGGGTCCAATCAGCCCCAGCATTTT. Translation: CASRLGGSNQPQHF.

This rearrangement joins TRBV4-2 to TRBJ1-6; the match to TRBD1 covers 8 bases. Looked up from germline, CDR1 is LGHNA and CDR2 is YNFKEQ. The V segment lost 4 bases and the J segment 8 bases; nucleotides outside the gene matches: 7. The CDR3 runs 15 residues. The CDR3 coding sequence is TGTGCCAGCAGCCCCGCCGGGACAGGAGATTCACCCCTCCACTTT. Amino acid sequence: CASSPAGTGDSPLHF.

This chain joins TRBV2 and TRBJ2-3; a weak D match, TRBD1 (6 bases). V shed 6 bases and J shed 9 bases, with 16 bases lying between them. Germline V gene sequence: CDR1 SNHLY, CDR2 FYNNEI. The CDR3 extends over 13 amino acids. CDR3 bases: TGTGCCAGCAGATCAGGACAGCCAGGGACGCAGTATTTT. Its protein is CASRSGQPGTQYF.

This chain joins TRBV11-3 and TRBJ2-7; 9 positions match TRBD1. V was clipped by 6 bases and J by 3 bases; unmatched bases: 6. The CDR3 is made up of 14 amino acids. CDR1 SGHNT and CDR2 YENEEA come from the germline V gene. The CDR3 DNA is TGTGCCAGCAGTTCTGGGACAGGGCACTACGAGCAGTACTTC. It translates to CASSSGTGHYEQYF.

The genes are TRBV2 and TRBJ2-1; 8 bases are a match to TRBD2. This CDR3 spans 15 amino acids. Germline-derived CDR1 and CDR2 are SNHLY and FYNNEI. Trimming at V came to 5 bases and at J to 6 bases, leaving 9 bases not matched to a gene. The CDR3 is CASSRTSGEGNEQFF. The CDR3 nucleotides read TGTGCCAGCAGTCGTACTAGCGGTGAGGGCAATGAGCAGTTCTTC.